Below are 22 T cell receptor beta chains sequenced from a single sample in a study of brain metastases from non-small cell lung cancer. The repertoire was sequenced with immunoSEQ multiplex PCR; TCRdb's copy has only in-frame clones and lacks some. The data show over 12,000 clones, about 85% seen once. Source material: primary lung tumor tissue. The receptors originated from a donor aged 40 or older with non-small cell lung cancer.

This chain connects TRBV5-1 to TRBJ2-1; 15 nucleotides line up with TRBD2. With V trimmed by 0 bases and J by 7 bases, 5 bases remained unmatched. The CDR3 loop spans 17 amino acids. Germline CDR1 SGHRS, CDR2 YFSETQ. Here the CDR3 DNA reads TGCGCCAGCAGCTTGGGGACTAGCGGGGGGGCCGGAAATGAGCAGTTCTTC. This codes for CASSLGTSGGAGNEQFF.

V is TRBV5-1 and J is TRBJ2-3, with D perhaps TRBD1 (5 bases). This CDR3 comprises 15 residues. Germline CDR1 is SGHRS and CDR2 is YFSETQ. The germline V and J ends were trimmed by 0 bases and 2 bases, with 10 bases remaining between them. CDR3 loop: CASSLGSGPTDTQYF. CDR3 nucleotide sequence: TGCGCCAGCAGCTTGGGGTCAGGGCCCACAGATACGCAGTATTTT.

Here the CDR3 reads CASSQEPPGAASYNEQFF. In DNA form, the CDR3 reads TGTGCCAGCAGCCAAGAACCCCCGGGGGCCGCATCCTACAATGAGCAGTTCTTC. The chain is built from TRBV3-1 (or the pseudogene TRBV3-2) and TRBJ2-1, with D tentatively TRBD1 or TRBD2 (6 bases each). Trimming pared 0 bases from V and 1 base from J, leaving 16 bases between. This CDR3 comprises 18 residues. Germline V lookup: CDR1 LGHDT, CDR2 YNNKEL (reference sequence).

The chain employs TRBV7-6 and TRBJ2-5; D is tentatively TRBD1 or TRBD2 (6 bases each). The CDR3 is made up of 15 amino acids. Germline V gene lookup returns CDR1 SGHVS and CDR2 FNYEAQ. V lost 3 bases to trimming and J lost 1 base, with 12 bases between them. In DNA, the CDR3 is TGTGCCAGCAGCTTCGCAGGGGACTCCCAAGAGACCCAGTACTTC. Protein: CASSFAGDSQETQYF.

The chain combines TRBV2 with TRBJ1-2, with D uncertain. Germline CDR1 is SNHLY and CDR2 is FYNNEI. Trimming pared 2 bases from V and 6 bases from J, leaving 7 bases between. This CDR3 comprises 12 residues. In DNA form, the CDR3 reads TGTGCCAGCAGTGAAAACAGAGATGGCTACACCTTC. Translated, it gives CASSENRDGYTF.

The J gene is TRBJ2-1, the V gene TRBV11-3, with 7 positions matching TRBD2. Per the germline V gene, CDR1 is SGHNT and CDR2 is YENEEA. V trimming: 3 bases; J trimming: 5 bases; junction bases outside the gene matches: 4. The CDR3 totals 14 residues. DNA for the CDR3: TGTGCCAGCAGCTTGGGGAGGGCTGACAATGAGCAGTTCTTC. The encoded protein is CASSLGRADNEQFF.

This clone was found once. This chain links TRBV20-1 with TRBJ2-1; D uncertain. Germline assignment: CDR1 DFQATT and CDR2 SNEGSKA (reference sequence). Between the trimmed V and J ends, which lost 4 bases and 10 bases, there was a span of 8 bases. The CDR3 consists of 10 residues. The DNA of the CDR3 is TGCAGTGCTACCGTGAGGGAGCAGTTCTTC. This gives the protein CSATVREQFF.

This sequence joins TRBV13 and TRBJ2-7, with a weak D call TRBD2 (5 bases). CDR1 and CDR2 (germline): PRHDT, FYEKMQ (reference sequence). Trimming stripped 3 bases from V and 1 base from J, with 7 bases between. The CDR3 covers 13 residues. CDR3 in DNA: TGTGCCAGCAGCTTGGGAGTATCCTACGAGCAGTACTTC. Its translation is CASSLGVSYEQYF.

This sequence joins TRBV6-1 and TRBJ2-2; either TRBD1 or TRBD2 may supply D (5 bases each). From germline, CDR1 is MNHNS and CDR2 SASEGT. There are 15 residues in the CDR3. Trimming cost V 0 bases and J 5 bases, with 10 bases left between them. CDR3: CASSEARGWTGELFF. The CDR3 bases are TGTGCCAGCAGTGAAGCGAGGGGATGGACCGGGGAGCTGTTTTTT.

Turning to this clone: The germline gene is not matched at one end of the junction; a read error may be the cause. The V and J genes are TRBV7-2 and TRBJ1-6; TRBD1 matches 10 bases. This CDR3 comprises 15 residues. The germline V gene has CDR1 SGHTA and CDR2 FQGNSA. The CDR3 DNA follows: TGTGCCAGCAGCTTCGAAGGGACAGGGGCTTCATCCCTCCACTTT. Its translation is CASSFEGTGASSLHF.

The V gene is TRBV2, the J gene TRBJ1-1; 10 bases map to TRBD1. CDR3 length: 14 amino acids. Germline values: CDR1 SNHLY, CDR2 FYNNEI. The J segment lost 4 bases and the V segment lost 4 bases, leaving 3 bases of the junction unmatched. CDR3 sequence (DNA): TGTGCCAGCAGTGGACAGGGGGCAAGCACTGAAGCTTTCTTT. Translated: CASSGQGASTEAFF.

This clone came up a few times. The V gene is TRBV30, the J gene TRBJ1-1, with D hard to call. This CDR3 region has 13 residues. V gave up 3 bases and J gave up 1 base, with 9 bases separating them. Germline CDR1 GTSNPN, CDR2 SVGIG (reference sequence). This CDR3 reads CAWSSLRNTEAFF. For the CDR3, the DNA is TGTGCCTGGAGCAGTTTGCGGAACACTGAAGCTTTCTTT. The variable domain in full, completed from reference TRBV30 and TRBJ1-1, reads SQTIHQWPATLVQPVGSPLSLECTVEGTSNPNLYWYRQAAGRGLQLLFYSVGIGQISSEVPQNLSASRPQDRQFILSSKKLLLSDSGFYLCAWSSLRNTEAFFGQGTRLTVV.

A remark on this clone: A clone one base away is much larger, so this may be a read error. Additional DNA sequences in this sample encode the identical CDR3. The chain couples TRBV10-3 to TRBJ1-5; a weak D match, TRBD1 (5 bases). Germline CDR1 and CDR2: ENHRY and SYGVKD. CDR3 size: 14 residues. CDR3 amino acids: CAISGAGSNQPQHF. As DNA, the CDR3 is TGTGCTATCAGTGGGGCAGGAAGCAATCAGCCCCAGCATTTT.

CDR3 loop: CASGLDPGYGYTF. The CDR3 nucleotides read TGTGCTAGTGGTTTGGACCCTGGCTATGGCTACACCTTC. V and J are TRBV12-5 and TRBJ1-2; the D is unclear. The CDR3 totals 13 residues. Germline assignment: CDR1 LGHNT and CDR2 FRNRAP. V lost 1 base and J lost 4, with 7 bases in between.

The chain employs TRBV24-1 and TRBJ1-2; D unresolved. The V end lost 2 bases, the J end lost 1 base, and 4 bases lay between the germline ends. This CDR3 region has 13 residues. CDR1 is KGHDR and CDR2 is SFDVKD in the germline V gene. The CDR3 spells CATSDSVNYGYTF. DNA of the CDR3: TGTGCCACCAGTGATTCAGTTAACTATGGCTACACCTTC.

The genes are TRBV7-9 and TRBJ1-1; 8 bases map to TRBD1. CDR1 SEHNR and CDR2 FQNEAQ come from the germline V gene (reference sequence). The length of the CDR3 is 14 residues. Germline trimming cut 3 bases from V and 7 bases from J; bases unmatched to any gene: 7. The CDR3 DNA sequence: TGTGCCAGCAGCTTCACAGGACAGGGATTTGAAGCTTTCTTT. This gives the protein CASSFTGQGFEAFF.

V gene TRBV12-3 or TRBV12-4 combines with J gene TRBJ1-1; D remains ambiguous. The germline V and J ends were trimmed by 3 bases and 4 bases, with 6 bases remaining between them. CDR3 length: 12 residues. The CDR3 DNA reads TGTGCCAGCAGTTTTTGGGGCACTGAAGCTTTCTTT. Amino acids: CASSFWGTEAFF.

The CDR3 spells CASSLDRPDTQYF. DNA of the CDR3: TGTGCCAGCAGCTTAGACAGACCAGATACGCAGTATTTT. V is TRBV5-8 and J is TRBJ2-3; TRBD1 might be the D (5 bases). The CDR3 is 13 residues long. The V end lost 2 bases, the J end lost 4 bases, and 8 bases lay between the germline ends. Germline assignment: CDR1 SGHTS and CDR2 YDEGEE.

The V gene is TRBV9, the J gene TRBJ1-2, with a tentative D call TRBD1 (6 bases). Germline CDR1 reads SGDLS; CDR2 reads YYNGEE. This CDR3 is built from 15 residues. The germline V and J ends were trimmed by 8 bases and 8 bases, with 25 bases remaining between them. For the CDR3, the DNA is TGTGCCAGATGGTTCGGACAGTCTCGCGCTGGGGGCTACACCTTC. Protein product: CARWFGQSRAGGYTF.

This chain joins TRBV24-1 and TRBJ2-1; 11 bases agree with TRBD2. The germline V gene encodes CDR1 KGHDR and CDR2 SFDVKD. V lost 1 base, J lost 8 bases, and 9 bases stayed unmatched. The CDR3 is made up of 17 amino acids. The CDR3 protein is CATSDLASGGPRDEQFF. In DNA, the CDR3 is TGTGCCACCAGTGATTTAGCTAGCGGGGGGCCCAGGGATGAGCAGTTCTTC.

This CDR3 reads CASLDRYYTEAFF. CDR3 sequence (DNA): TGTGCCAGTTTGGACAGGTACTACACTGAAGCTTTCTTT. V and J are TRBV19 and TRBJ1-1; 7 bases agree with TRBD1. J lost 3 bases, V lost 8 bases, and 6 bases had no gene match. Germline V gene lookup returns CDR1 LNHDA and CDR2 SQIVND (reference sequence). This CDR3 is built from 13 residues. Complete variable domain (other parts from reference TRBV19 and TRBJ1-1): DGGITQSPKYLFRKEGQNVTLSCEQNLNHDAMYWYRQDPGQGLRLIYYSQIVNDFQKGDIAEGYSVSREKKESFPLTVTSAQKNPTAFYLCASLDRYYTEAFFGQGTRLTVV.

The rearrangement uses TRBV5-6 and TRBJ1-1; TRBD1 might be the D (6 bases). V shed 2 bases and J shed 1 base, with 18 bases lying between them. There are 17 residues in the CDR3. Germline assignment: CDR1 SGHDT and CDR2 YYEEEE. For the CDR3, the DNA is TGTGCCAGCAGCTTAATTAGTGGGGGCATGGGGAACACTGAAGCTTTCTTT. Its translation: CASSLISGGMGNTEAFF.